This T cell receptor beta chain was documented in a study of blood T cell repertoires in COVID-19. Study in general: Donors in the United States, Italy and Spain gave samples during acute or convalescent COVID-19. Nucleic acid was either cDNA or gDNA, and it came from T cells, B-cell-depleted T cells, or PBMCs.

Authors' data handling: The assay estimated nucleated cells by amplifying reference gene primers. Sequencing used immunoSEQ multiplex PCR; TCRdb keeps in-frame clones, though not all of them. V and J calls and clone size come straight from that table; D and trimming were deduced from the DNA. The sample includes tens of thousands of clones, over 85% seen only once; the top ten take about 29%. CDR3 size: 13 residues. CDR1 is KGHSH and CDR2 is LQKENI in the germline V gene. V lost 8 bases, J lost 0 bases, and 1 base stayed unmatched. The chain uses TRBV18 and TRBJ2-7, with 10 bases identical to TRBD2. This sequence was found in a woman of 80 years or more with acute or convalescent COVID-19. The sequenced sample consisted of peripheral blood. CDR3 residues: CASRTSGSYEQYV. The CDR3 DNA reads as TGTGCCAGCCGGACTAGCGGCTCCTACGAGCAGTACGTC.